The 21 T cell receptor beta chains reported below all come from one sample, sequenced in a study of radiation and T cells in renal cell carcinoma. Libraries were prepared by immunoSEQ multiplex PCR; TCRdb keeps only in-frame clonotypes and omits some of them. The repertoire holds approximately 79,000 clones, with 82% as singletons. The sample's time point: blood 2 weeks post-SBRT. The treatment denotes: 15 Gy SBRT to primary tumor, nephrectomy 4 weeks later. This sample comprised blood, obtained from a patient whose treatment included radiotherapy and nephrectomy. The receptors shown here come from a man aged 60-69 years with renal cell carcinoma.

The CDR3 is CASRGGVSAFF. DNA of the CDR3: TGTGCCAGCAGGGGGGGGGTCTCGGCTTTCTTT. V and J are TRBV6-5 and TRBJ1-1; weak D call: TRBD1 (5 bases). The germline V and J ends were trimmed by 6 bases and 11 bases, with 13 bases remaining between them. The CDR3 runs 11 residues. Per the germline V gene, CDR1 is MNHEY and CDR2 is SVGAGI.

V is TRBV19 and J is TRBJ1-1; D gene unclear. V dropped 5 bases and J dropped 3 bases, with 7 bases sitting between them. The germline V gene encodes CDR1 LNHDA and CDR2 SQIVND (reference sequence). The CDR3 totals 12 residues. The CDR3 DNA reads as TGTGCCAGTAGTGGACGGTACACTGAAGCTTTCTTT. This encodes CASSGRYTEAFF.

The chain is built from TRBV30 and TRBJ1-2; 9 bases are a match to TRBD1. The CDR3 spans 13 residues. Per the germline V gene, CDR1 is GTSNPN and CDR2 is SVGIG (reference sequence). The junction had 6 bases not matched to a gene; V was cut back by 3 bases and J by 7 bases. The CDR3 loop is CAWSAQGAGGYTF. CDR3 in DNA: TGTGCCTGGAGCGCACAGGGGGCAGGTGGCTACACCTTC.

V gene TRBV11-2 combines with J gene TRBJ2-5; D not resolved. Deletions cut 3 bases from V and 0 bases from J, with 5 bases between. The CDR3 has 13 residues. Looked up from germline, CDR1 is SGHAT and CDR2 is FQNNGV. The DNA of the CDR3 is TGTGCCAGCAGCTTCACGGACCAAGAGACCCAGTACTTC. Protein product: CASSFTDQETQYF.

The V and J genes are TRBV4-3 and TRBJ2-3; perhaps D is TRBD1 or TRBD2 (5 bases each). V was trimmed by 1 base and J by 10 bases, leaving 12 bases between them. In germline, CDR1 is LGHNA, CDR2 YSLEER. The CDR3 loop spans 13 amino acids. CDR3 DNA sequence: TGCGCCAGCAGCCAAGTGAGGGGTAGGTCGCAGTATTTT. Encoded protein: CASSQVRGRSQYF.

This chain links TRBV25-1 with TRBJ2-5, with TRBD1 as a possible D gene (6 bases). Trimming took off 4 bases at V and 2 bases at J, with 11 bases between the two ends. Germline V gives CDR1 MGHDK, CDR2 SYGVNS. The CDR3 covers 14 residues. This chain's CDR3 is CASSVDRRQETQYF. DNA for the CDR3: TGTGCCAGCAGTGTCGACAGGAGACAAGAGACCCAGTACTTC.

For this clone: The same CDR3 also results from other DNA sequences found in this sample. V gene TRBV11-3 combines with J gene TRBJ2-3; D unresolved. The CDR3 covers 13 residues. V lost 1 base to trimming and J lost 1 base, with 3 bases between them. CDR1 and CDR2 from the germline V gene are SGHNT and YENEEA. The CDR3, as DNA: TGTGCCAGCAGCTTAGGCCGCACAGATACGCAGTATTTT. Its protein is CASSLGRTDTQYF.

The CDR3 coding sequence is TGTGCCAGCAGTTACTCGAACCCCTCTAGCAATCAGCCCCAGCATTTT. Amino acid sequence: CASSYSNPSSNQPQHF. This chain connects TRBV6-6 to TRBJ1-5; no clear D. The CDR3 spans 16 residues. Trimming took 0 bases from V and 0 from J, leaving 9 bases between them. Germline-derived CDR1 and CDR2 are MNHNY and SVGAGI (reference sequence).

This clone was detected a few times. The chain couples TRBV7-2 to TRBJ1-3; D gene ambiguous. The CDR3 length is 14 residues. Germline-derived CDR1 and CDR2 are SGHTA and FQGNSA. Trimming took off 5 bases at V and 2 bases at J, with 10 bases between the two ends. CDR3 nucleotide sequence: TGTGCCAGCAGCCTAGGGATTCCTGGAAACACCATATATTTT. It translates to CASSLGIPGNTIYF.

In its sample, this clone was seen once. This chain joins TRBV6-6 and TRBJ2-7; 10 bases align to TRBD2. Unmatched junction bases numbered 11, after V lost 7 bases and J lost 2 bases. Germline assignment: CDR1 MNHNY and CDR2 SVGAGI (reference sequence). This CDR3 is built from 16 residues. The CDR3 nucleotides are TGTGCCAGCACCCATGGCTCAGCGGGAGGGGCCTACGAGCAGTACTTC. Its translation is CASTHGSAGGAYEQYF.

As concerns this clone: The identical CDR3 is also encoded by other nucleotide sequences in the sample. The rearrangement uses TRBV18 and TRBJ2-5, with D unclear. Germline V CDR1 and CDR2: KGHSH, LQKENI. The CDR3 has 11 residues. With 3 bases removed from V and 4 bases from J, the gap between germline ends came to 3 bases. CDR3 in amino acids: CASSPGETQYF. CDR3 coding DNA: TGTGCCAGCTCACCGGGAGAGACCCAGTACTTC. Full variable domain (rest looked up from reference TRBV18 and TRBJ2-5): NAGVMQNPRHLVRRRGQEARLRCSPMKGHSHVYWYRQLPEEGLKFMVYLQKENIIDESGMPKERFSAEFPKEGPSILRIQQVVRGDSAAYFCASSPGETQYFGPGTRLLVL.

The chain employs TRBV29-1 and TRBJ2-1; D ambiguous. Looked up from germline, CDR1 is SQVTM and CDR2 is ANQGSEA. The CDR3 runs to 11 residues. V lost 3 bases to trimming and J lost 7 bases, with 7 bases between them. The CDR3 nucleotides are TGCAGCGTTGATAGGCTAAATGAGCAGTTCTTC. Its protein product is CSVDRLNEQFF.

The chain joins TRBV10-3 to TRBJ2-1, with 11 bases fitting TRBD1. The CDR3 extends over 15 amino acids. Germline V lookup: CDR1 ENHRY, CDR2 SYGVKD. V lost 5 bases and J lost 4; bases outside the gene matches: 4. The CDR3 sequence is CAISPGQGGYNEQFF. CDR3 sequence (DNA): TGTGCCATCAGTCCGGGACAGGGGGGGTACAATGAGCAGTTCTTC.

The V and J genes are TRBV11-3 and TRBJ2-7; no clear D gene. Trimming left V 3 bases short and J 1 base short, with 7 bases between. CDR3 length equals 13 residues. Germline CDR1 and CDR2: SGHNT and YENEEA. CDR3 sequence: CASSLGRSYEQYF. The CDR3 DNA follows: TGTGCCAGCAGCTTGGGCCGATCCTACGAGCAGTACTTC.

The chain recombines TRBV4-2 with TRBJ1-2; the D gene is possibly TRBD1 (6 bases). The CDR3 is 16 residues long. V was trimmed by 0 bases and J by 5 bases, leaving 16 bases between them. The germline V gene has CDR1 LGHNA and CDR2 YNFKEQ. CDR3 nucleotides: TGTGCCAGCAGCCAAGATGTGGACAGTCGATGGTATGGCTACACCTTC. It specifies CASSQDVDSRWYGYTF.

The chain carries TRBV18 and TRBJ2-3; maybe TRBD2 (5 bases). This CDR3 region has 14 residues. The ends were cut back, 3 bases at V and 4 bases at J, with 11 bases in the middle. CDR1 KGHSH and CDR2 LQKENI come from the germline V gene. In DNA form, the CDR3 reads TGTGCCAGCTCACCGGAGGTGAAGCCAGATACGCAGTATTTT. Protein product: CASSPEVKPDTQYF.

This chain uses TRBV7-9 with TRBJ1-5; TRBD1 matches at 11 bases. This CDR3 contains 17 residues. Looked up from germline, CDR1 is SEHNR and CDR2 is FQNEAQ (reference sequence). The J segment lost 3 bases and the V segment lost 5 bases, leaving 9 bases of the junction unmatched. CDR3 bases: TGTGCCAGCAGCCCCGGACAGGGGGCATTTGACAATCAGCCCCAGCATTTT. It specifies CASSPGQGAFDNQPQHF.

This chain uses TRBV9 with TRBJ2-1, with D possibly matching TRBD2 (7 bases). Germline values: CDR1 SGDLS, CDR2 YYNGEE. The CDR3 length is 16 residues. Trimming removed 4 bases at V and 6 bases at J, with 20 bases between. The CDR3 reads CASSPRGGTTFNEQFF. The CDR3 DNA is TGTGCCAGCAGCCCGAGGGGGGGGACTACCTTCAATGAGCAGTTCTTC.

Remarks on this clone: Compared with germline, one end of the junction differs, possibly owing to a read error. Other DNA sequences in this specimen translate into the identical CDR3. CDR3 sequence reads: CASSPGILRRNTEAFF. The CDR3 DNA is TGTGCCAGCAGCCCGGGAATTCTCAGGAGGAACACTGAAGCTTTCTTC. This chain links TRBV2 with TRBJ1-1; D ambiguous. Germline V lookup: CDR1 SNHLY, CDR2 FYNNEI. This CDR3 region has 16 residues.

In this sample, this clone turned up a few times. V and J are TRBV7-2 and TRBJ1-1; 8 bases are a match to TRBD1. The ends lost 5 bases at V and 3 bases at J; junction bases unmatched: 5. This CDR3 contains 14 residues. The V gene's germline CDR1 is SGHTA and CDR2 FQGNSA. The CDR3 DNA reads TGTGCCAGCAGCCGCAGGGGGCGAGACACTGAAGCTTTCTTT. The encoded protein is CASSRRGRDTEAFF.

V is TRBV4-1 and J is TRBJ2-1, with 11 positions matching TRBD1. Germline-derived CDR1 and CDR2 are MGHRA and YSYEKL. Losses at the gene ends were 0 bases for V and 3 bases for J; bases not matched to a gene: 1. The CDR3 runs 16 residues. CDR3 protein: CASSQDGTGGYNEQFF. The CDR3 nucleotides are TGCGCCAGCAGCCAAGACGGGACAGGGGGCTACAATGAGCAGTTCTTC.